These 15 T cell receptor beta chains came from one sample sequenced in a study of Ad26.COV2.S vaccination and SARS-CoV-2 variants. As for treatment: 19 received Ad26.COV2.S at low or high dose, single or two shots; roughly five received placebo; per-sample allocation not given. At day 63 after the first vaccine or placebo injection, samples were drawn. Assay: immunoSEQ multiplex PCR; the TCRdb copy retains only in-frame clones and omits some. This sample yields fewer than 400,000 clones, of which approximately 91% are seen a single time; 3% to 3.5% belongs to the top ten. Here the sequenced sample was peripheral blood, taken in a trial of Ad26.COV2.S vaccine versus placebo. Source of these receptors: a person aged 18-65 years who received the Ad26.COV2.S COVID-19 vaccine or a placebo.

This sequence joins TRBV7-2 and TRBJ2-2; D is ambiguous. V dropped 5 bases and J dropped 3 bases, with 4 bases sitting between them. CDR1 is SGHTA, CDR2 FQGNSA, per germline. CDR3 size: 12 residues. CDR3 protein: CASSVYTGELFF. CDR3 nucleotides: TGTGCCAGCAGCGTCTACACCGGGGAGCTGTTTTTT.

This chain uses TRBV4-1 with TRBJ2-2; TRBD1 agrees at 9 bases. The CDR3 length is 15 residues. Germline CDR1 and CDR2: MGHRA and YSYEKL. After removal of 4 bases from V and 9 bases from J, the junction contained 9 bases not matched to a gene. In nucleotides, the CDR3 is TGCGCCAGCAGCCGCCCGGGACAGGGAAACCGGGAGCTGTTTTTT. This sequence encodes CASSRPGQGNRELFF.

This CDR3 reads CASSARGGGTYGYTF. Written as DNA, the CDR3 is TGTGCCAGCAGTGCCCGTGGAGGGGGTACCTATGGCTACACCTTC. V gene TRBV2 combines with J gene TRBJ1-2; TRBD1 is a possible D gene (6 bases). V gave up 4 bases and J gave up 4 bases, with 16 bases separating them. The CDR3 runs 15 residues. Germline V CDR1 and CDR2: SNHLY, FYNNEI.

This clone appeared a single time. The CDR3 DNA reads as TGTGCCACCAGCAGAGACAAAGCGGGCCCAGATACGCAGTATTTT. Residues: CATSRDKAGPDTQYF. The genes are TRBV15 and TRBJ2-3, with D possibly being TRBD2 (6 bases). The CDR3 covers 15 residues. Germline values: CDR1 LNHNV, CDR2 YYDKDF (reference sequence). Trimming stripped 0 bases from V and 4 bases from J, with 11 bases between.

This chain links TRBV5-4 with TRBJ2-5; TRBD2 is a possible D gene (5 bases). The V gene lost 0 bases and the J gene lost 2 bases, with 11 bases spanning the gap. CDR1 is SGHNT, CDR2 YYREEE, per germline (reference sequence). The CDR3 extends over 15 amino acids. The CDR3 region is CASSLGSEGQETQYF. DNA of the CDR3: TGTGCCAGCAGCTTGGGGTCTGAGGGACAAGAGACCCAGTACTTC.

This clone was counted only a few times. J is TRBJ1-5 and V is TRBV28; D might be TRBD1 (5 bases). The CDR3 is 13 amino acids. Germline lookup yields CDR1 MDHEN and CDR2 SYDVKM. V was cut by 7 bases and J by 7 bases, with 14 bases left in between. The CDR3 DNA follows: TGTGCCAGCAACCGATTGGGGGTACAGCCCCAGCATTTT. Translation gives CASNRLGVQPQHF. Drawing the rest from reference TRBV28 and TRBJ1-5, the complete variable domain is DVKVTQSSRYLVKRTGEKVFLECVQDMDHENMFWYRQDPGLGLRLIYFSYDVKMKEKGDIPEGYSVSREKKERFSLILESASTNQTSMYLCASNRLGVQPQHFGDGTRLSIL.

The chain is built from TRBV16 and TRBJ1-1; D may be TRBD1 (5 bases). In germline, CDR1 is KGHSY, CDR2 FQNENV. The CDR3 contains 13 residues. The ends were cut back, 4 bases at V and 4 bases at J, with 10 bases in the middle. The CDR3 nucleotides read TGTGCCAGCAGCCCGCAGGGTGTCACTGAAGCTTTCTTT. It yields the protein CASSPQGVTEAFF.

This sequence joins TRBV5-1 and TRBJ1-1, with D unresolved. This CDR3 comprises 13 residues. V lost 2 bases to trimming and J lost 6 bases, with 11 bases between them. Germline V lookup: CDR1 SGHRS, CDR2 YFSETQ. The CDR3 DNA reads TGCGCCAGCAGCTTCCAAGGTGGCCCTGAAGCTTTCTTT. This sequence encodes CASSFQGGPEAFF.

The V gene is TRBV28, the J gene TRBJ1-5; TRBD1 agrees at 8 bases. Germline CDR1 MDHEN, CDR2 SYDVKM. Trimming took 6 bases from V and 7 from J; bases not matched to a gene: 8. This CDR3 has 14 amino acids. CDR3 protein: CASRGGQGNQPQHF. DNA for the CDR3: TGTGCCAGCAGGGGCGGACAGGGTAACCAGCCCCAGCATTTT.

CDR3 DNA: TGTGCCAGCAGTTACGGGGGTAATAATTCACCCCTCCACTTT. Protein: CASSYGGNNSPLHF. This sequence joins TRBV6-5 and TRBJ1-6; tentatively, D is TRBD1 (5 bases). V dropped 2 bases and J dropped 5 bases, with 7 bases sitting between them. The CDR3 is made up of 14 amino acids. In germline, CDR1 is MNHEY, CDR2 SVGAGI.

V usage is TRBV4-1 and J usage is TRBJ1-1, with 8 bases lining up with TRBD1. Trimming at V came to 1 base and at J to 5 bases, leaving 6 bases not matched to a gene. CDR3 size: 15 residues. Germline assignment: CDR1 MGHRA and CDR2 YSYEKL. CDR3 sequence (DNA): TGCGCCAGCAGCCAAGTACTTACAGGGGGGACTGAAGCTTTCTTT. As protein: CASSQVLTGGTEAFF.

This chain connects TRBV3-1 (or the pseudogene TRBV3-2) to TRBJ1-6; unclear D gene. The CDR3 covers 17 residues. Germline V CDR1 and CDR2: LGHDT, YNNKEL (reference sequence). Trimming took off 4 bases at V and 1 base at J, with 14 bases between the two ends. Written as DNA, the CDR3 is TGTGCCAGCAGCCGCGCCGGGTCCGGGTCCTATAATTCACCCCTCCACTTT. It yields the protein CASSRAGSGSYNSPLHF.

The V call is TRBV5-6, the J call TRBJ2-5; tentative D call: TRBD1 (5 bases). Trimming stripped 1 base from V and 2 bases from J, with 9 bases between. This CDR3 has 14 amino acids. Per germline, CDR1 SGHDT and CDR2 YYEEEE. The CDR3 reads CASSLLPGQETQYF. CDR3 DNA: TGTGCCAGCAGCTTGCTTCCAGGGCAAGAGACCCAGTACTTC. Supplemented by reference TRBV5-6 and TRBJ2-5, the full variable domain reads DAGVTQSPTHLIKTRGQQVTLRCSPKSGHDTVSWYQQALGQGPQFIFQYYEEEERQRGNFPDRFSGHQFPNYSSELNVNALLLGDSALYLCASSLLPGQETQYFGPGTRLLVL.

V usage is TRBV3-1 (or the pseudogene TRBV3-2) and J usage is TRBJ2-5; D may be TRBD2 (6 bases). This CDR3 comprises 11 residues. Trimming pared 10 bases from V and 3 bases from J, leaving 9 bases between. CDR1 is LGHDT and CDR2 is YNNKEL in the germline V gene (reference sequence). The CDR3 protein is CANGTEETQYF. CDR3 coding DNA: TGTGCCAACGGGACTGAAGAGACCCAGTACTTC.

The rearrangement uses TRBV19 and TRBJ1-4; 7 bases agree with TRBD1. Looked up from germline, CDR1 is LNHDA and CDR2 is SQIVND (reference sequence). The V and J ends lost 5 bases and 2 bases, in that order; junction bases with no gene match: 5. The CDR3 has 15 amino acids. Written as DNA, the CDR3 is TGTGCCAGTAGTGACTACAGGGGCACTAATGAAAAACTGTTTTTT. Translated: CASSDYRGTNEKLFF. Complete variable domain (other parts from reference TRBV19 and TRBJ1-4): DGGITQSPKYLFRKEGQNVTLSCEQNLNHDAMYWYRQDPGQGLRLIYYSQIVNDFQKGDIAEGYSVSREKKESFPLTVTSAQKNPTAFYLCASSDYRGTNEKLFFGSGTQLSVL.